Listed here are 4 T cell receptor beta chains from one sample, sequenced in a study of cytomegalovirus exposure and HLA in healthy donors. PCR used 60 Vbeta primers and 13 Jbeta primers. Some clones are missing from TCRdb's copy, which holds only in-frame ones; the method was immunoSEQ multiplex PCR. This table has about 78,000 clones, around 80% appearing once. Sequencing was done on a sample of PBMCs. The receptors were gathered from a man in his fifties or sixties in good health and CMV-seropositive.

The V gene is TRBV7-6, the J gene TRBJ1-1, with D perhaps TRBD1 (6 bases). Germline-derived CDR1 and CDR2 are SGHVS and FNYEAQ. V was cut by 1 base and J by 5 bases, with 14 bases left in between. The CDR3 is 15 amino acids. CDR3 DNA: TGTGCCAGCAGCTTAGGTGGACAGTGGAATACTGAAGCTTTCTTT. It codes for CASSLGGQWNTEAFF.

The chain links TRBV7-2 to TRBJ2-7, with 9 nucleotides matching TRBD1. The germline V gene encodes CDR1 SGHTA and CDR2 FQGNSA. The CDR3 has 14 amino acids. Trimming removed 3 bases from V and 6 bases from J; junction bases left unmatched: 6. In nucleotides, the CDR3 is TGTGCCAGCAGCTTCAAGACAGGGGGGGTCGAGCAGTACTTC. This encodes CASSFKTGGVEQYF.

This chain's CDR3 is CASSRRLGLAGRLDQETQYF. In DNA, the CDR3 is TGTGCCAGCAGTCGAAGGCTTGGACTAGCGGGAAGACTCGACCAAGAGACCCAGTACTTC. The chain recombines TRBV27 with TRBJ2-5; TRBD2 matches at 12 bases. The CDR3 has 20 amino acids. Germline V gives CDR1 MNHEY, CDR2 SMNVEV (reference sequence). Unmatched junction bases numbered 16, after V lost 5 bases and J lost 0 bases.

This rearrangement joins TRBV11-3 to TRBJ2-7; D is perhaps TRBD1 (6 bases). The ends were cut back, 1 base at V and 4 bases at J, with 14 bases in the middle. Germline assignment: CDR1 SGHNT and CDR2 YENEEA. The CDR3 sequence is 15 residues long. The CDR3 spells CASSLGGPDIYEQYF. The CDR3 coding sequence is TGTGCCAGCAGCTTAGGGGGGCCGGACATTTACGAGCAGTACTTC.